This TCR beta chain originates from a study of breast tumors, draining lymph nodes, adjacent tissues. Germline assignment: CDR1 SEHNR and CDR2 FQNEAQ (reference sequence). This CDR3 comprises 18 residues. In the case of this clonotype: Compared with germline, one end of the junction differs, possibly owing to a read error.

Samples came from axillary lymph nodes draining the breast cancer. TCRdb redid the calling of the multiplex PCR reads with MiXCR, one entry per CDR3 protein. The table has approximately 210,000 distinct CDR3 sequences, around 35% seen once; the top ten hold roughly 3.5%. Sequencing input: axillary lymph node tissue. The rearrangement joins TRBV7-9 to TRBJ2-4; TRBD2 aligns across 11 bases. The sequence came from a female donor with breast cancer. Some clones in this sample may be carry-over from other donors' samples. CDR3: CASSLASLAGVAKHIQYF. The CDR3, as DNA: TGTGCCAGCAGCTTAGCCTCACTAGCGGGAGTGGCCAAACACATTCAGTACTTC.